A selection of T cell receptor beta chains follows, all from one sample in a study of early T cells in non-severe SARS-CoV-2 infection. MiXCR was run by TCRdb on the 5' RACE reads, yielding one entry per CDR3 protein. This sample yields 90,000 to 130,000 distinct CDR3 sequences, of which about 12% are seen a single time; approximately 3.1% belongs to the top ten. Material: whole blood. The source is an adult who was a healthcare worker with PCR-confirmed SARS-CoV-2 infection or an uninfected control (not recorded which). The CDR3 runs from the conserved cysteine through the conserved F or W. The D gene is left open where the match is weak. Clone sizes are given selectively: once, few, many, or a class where the clone is expanded.

V: TRBV7-2
size: -
J: TRBJ2-6
length: 13
D: -
CDR3: CASSLTGANVLTF
DNA: TGTGCCAGCAGCTTGACTGGGGCCAACGTCCTGACTTTC

V: TRBV5-1
size: few
J: TRBJ2-7
length: 14
D: TRBD2
CDR3: CASSPGLNSYEQYF
DNA: TGCGCCAGCAGCCCGGGACTAAACTCCTACGAGCAGTACTTC

V: TRBV13
size: -
J: TRBJ2-5
length: 15
D: -
CDR3: CASSERPDPKETQYF
DNA: TGTGCCAGCAGCGAACGCCCGGACCCAAAAGAGACCCAGTACTTC

V: TRBV7-2
size: few
J: TRBJ2-3
length: 15
D: TRBD2
CDR3: CASSLPAAGADTQYF
DNA: TGTGCCAGCAGCCTACCTGCAGCGGGGGCAGATACGCAGTATTTT

V: TRBV11-2
size: -
J: TRBJ2-4
length: 16
D: TRBD2
CDR3: CASTSWTSGSKNIQYF
DNA: TGTGCCAGCACCTCTTGGACTAGCGGGAGCAAAAACATTCAGTACTTC

V: TRBV3-1
size: few
J: TRBJ1-1
length: 14
D: -
CDR3: CASSQGVMNTEAFF
DNA: TGTGCCAGCAGCCAAGGAGTTATGAACACTGAAGCTTTCTTT

V: TRBV29-1
size: -
J: TRBJ2-7
length: 14
D: TRBD2
CDR3: CSVRAGGASYEQYF
DNA: TGCAGCGTGCGAGCGGGGGGCGCCTCCTACGAGCAGTACTTC

V: TRBV20-1
size: -
J: TRBJ2-3
length: 13
D: -
CDR3: CSGRLASTDTQYF
DNA: TGCAGTGGAAGGCTAGCTAGCACAGATACGCAGTATTTT

V: TRBV11-1
size: few
J: TRBJ2-7
length: 13
D: TRBD2
CDR3: CASSLLGGTWQYF
DNA: TGTGCCAGCAGCTTACTCGGGGGGACGTGGCAGTACTTC

V: TRBV2
size: few
J: TRBJ2-1
length: 15
D: -
CDR3: CASSSPGPFINEQFF
DNA: TGTGCCAGCAGCTCCCCGGGGCCCTTCATCAATGAGCAGTTCTTC

V: TRBV12-3/TRBV12-4
size: -
J: TRBJ2-7
length: 13
D: -
CDR3: CASSRGTYDEQYF
DNA: TGTGCCAGCAGTAGGGGCACCTACGACGAGCAGTACTTC

V: TRBV12-3/TRBV12-4
size: many
J: TRBJ1-6
length: 17
D: -
CDR3: CASSLTGTSSYNSPLHF
DNA: TGTGCCAGCAGTTTAACAGGGACTAGCTCCTATAATTCACCCCTCCACTTT

V: TRBV11-2
size: -
J: TRBJ2-2
length: 15
D: -
CDR3: CASSFSQSNTGELFF
DNA: TGTGCCAGCAGCTTTTCACAATCGAACACCGGGGAGCTGTTTTTT

V: TRBV24-1
size: few
J: TRBJ2-5
length: 15
D: -
CDR3: CATSEGVRLQETQYF
DNA: TGTGCCACCAGTGAGGGGGTGAGGCTCCAAGAGACCCAGTACTTC

V: TRBV7-9
size: -
J: TRBJ2-7
length: 12
D: -
CDR3: CASSRLSYEQYF
DNA: TGTGCCAGCAGCCGCCTATCCTACGAGCAGTACTTC

V: TRBV11-2
size: few
J: TRBJ2-2
length: 14
D: TRBD1
CDR3: CASRAGQGTGELFF
DNA: TGTGCCAGCAGAGCGGGACAGGGGACCGGGGAGCTGTTTTTT

V: TRBV7-8
size: many
J: TRBJ1-3
length: 15
D: -
CDR3: CASSLRAYAGNTIYF
DNA: TGTGCCAGCAGCTTAAGGGCCTATGCGGGAAACACCATATATTTT

V: TRBV20-1
size: -
J: TRBJ2-3
length: 15
D: TRBD2
CDR3: CSARDGRGGLDTQYF
DNA: TGCAGTGCTAGAGATGGACGGGGGGGCTTGGATACGCAGTATTTT

V: TRBV12-3/TRBV12-4
size: -
J: TRBJ1-2
length: 13
D: -
CDR3: CASSRQAGYGYTF
DNA: TGTGCCAGCAGTAGACAGGCTGGCTATGGCTACACCTTC

V: TRBV20-1
size: many
J: TRBJ2-7
length: 14
D: -
CDR3: CSASSRDIAYEQYF
DNA: TGCAGTGCGAGCTCAAGGGACATAGCCTACGAGCAGTACTTC

V: TRBV7-6
size: -
J: TRBJ2-3
length: 15
D: -
CDR3: CASSLAGDATDTQYF
DNA: TGTGCCAGCAGCTTAGCGGGGGACGCCACAGATACGCAGTATTTT

V: TRBV25-1
size: -
J: TRBJ2-3
length: 15
D: TRBD1
CDR3: CASEQGSPSKGTQYF
DNA: TGTGCCAGTGAACAGGGGTCCCCTAGCAAGGGTACGCAGTATTTT

V: TRBV7-9
size: -
J: TRBJ1-3
length: 14
D: -
CDR3: CASSLGTSGNTIYF
DNA: TGTGCCAGCAGCTTAGGCACCTCTGGAAACACCATATATTTT

V: TRBV7-9
size: many
J: TRBJ1-6
length: 17
D: -
CDR3: CASSLPKGQAINSPLHF
DNA: TGTGCCAGCAGCTTGCCCAAGGGGCAAGCGATTAATTCACCCCTCCACTTT

V: TRBV7-2
size: few
J: TRBJ2-7
length: 15
D: TRBD1
CDR3: CASSLVQGQGYEQYF
DNA: TGTGCCAGCAGCTTGGTCCAGGGACAGGGCTACGAGCAGTACTTC

V: TRBV5-1
size: many
J: TRBJ1-1
length: 16
D: TRBD1
CDR3: CASSTGQTTAPTEAFF
DNA: TGCGCCAGCAGCACGGGACAGACAACGGCCCCCACTGAAGCTTTCTTT

V: TRBV27
size: -
J: TRBJ2-7
length: 14
D: TRBD1
CDR3: CASSFNRGPYEQYF
DNA: TGTGCCAGCAGTTTTAACAGGGGGCCCTACGAGCAGTACTTC

V: TRBV29-1
size: many
J: TRBJ2-1
length: 12
D: TRBD2
CDR3: CSVSGNYNEQFF
DNA: TGCAGCGTTAGCGGGAATTACAATGAGCAGTTCTTC

V: TRBV15
size: few
J: TRBJ2-3
length: 18
D: TRBD2
CDR3: CATSRDSPFSGKTDTQYF
DNA: TGTGCCACCAGCAGAGATTCCCCCTTTAGCGGGAAAACAGATACGCAGTATTTT

V: TRBV5-1
size: -
J: TRBJ2-6
length: 16
D: TRBD1
CDR3: CASSSEQGSGANVLTF
DNA: TGCGCCAGCAGCTCGGAACAGGGGTCTGGGGCCAACGTCCTGACTTTC

V: TRBV4-1
size: -
J: TRBJ2-2
length: 18
D: TRBD2
CDR3: CASSQPGLAGWNTGELFF
DNA: TGCGCCAGCAGCCAACCGGGACTAGCGGGGTGGAACACCGGGGAGCTGTTTTTT

V: TRBV5-6
size: many
J: TRBJ1-2
length: 14
D: TRBD1
CDR3: CASSSTGTGEGYTF
DNA: TGTGCCAGCAGTTCAACCGGGACAGGGGAAGGCTACACCTTC

V: TRBV14
size: once
J: TRBJ2-3
length: 14
D: TRBD1
CDR3: CASSQQTGGDTQYF
DNA: TGTGCCAGCAGCCAACAGACAGGGGGGGATACGCAGTATTTT

V: TRBV25-1
size: many
J: TRBJ2-2
length: 14
D: -
CDR3: CASRERQNTGELFF
DNA: TGTGCCAGCAGGGAGCGGCAGAACACCGGGGAGCTGTTTTTT

V: TRBV28
size: -
J: TRBJ1-1
length: 12
D: -
CDR3: CASRATQAEAFF
DNA: TGTGCCAGCAGAGCTACCCAAGCCGAAGCTTTCTTT

V: TRBV21-1
size: few
J: TRBJ1-1
length: 17
D: -
CDR3: CASSKGKDPKIFGGAFF
DNA: TGTGCCAGCAGCAAAGGGAAGGACCCAAAAATCTTTGGCGGAGCTTTCTTT

V: TRBV11-2
size: few
J: TRBJ2-7
length: 15
D: -
CDR3: CASSPLTGPLREQYF
DNA: TGTGCCAGCAGCCCTCTGACAGGACCGCTGAGGGAGCAGTACTTC

V: TRBV30
size: many
J: TRBJ1-3
length: 16
D: -
CDR3: CAWSVQGSSSGNTIYF
DNA: TGTGCCTGGAGTGTACAGGGCAGCAGCTCTGGAAACACCATATATTTT

V: TRBV29-1
size: many
J: TRBJ1-1
length: 13
D: TRBD1
CDR3: CSGGQGAVTEAFF
DNA: TGCAGCGGCGGACAGGGGGCGGTCACTGAAGCTTTCTTT

V: TRBV11-3
size: -
J: TRBJ1-5
length: 13
D: -
CDR3: CASSLGDSGPQHF
DNA: TGTGCCAGCAGCTTGGGCGATTCGGGACCCCAGCATTTT

V: TRBV20-1
size: few
J: TRBJ2-1
length: 15
D: -
CDR3: CSARDPNGPSGEQFF
DNA: TGCAGTGCTAGAGATCCCAACGGGCCCAGTGGTGAGCAGTTCTTC

V: TRBV7-9
size: -
J: TRBJ1-1
length: 13
D: TRBD1
CDR3: CASSLDRETEAFF
DNA: TGTGCCAGCAGCCTGGACAGGGAGACTGAAGCTTTCTTT

V: TRBV20-1
size: many
J: TRBJ2-1
length: 13
D: -
CDR3: CSATHSSYNEQFF
DNA: TGCAGCGCCACCCACAGCTCCTACAATGAGCAGTTCTTC

V: TRBV29-1
size: -
J: TRBJ2-7
length: 12
D: -
CDR3: CSVGRTEYEQYF
DNA: TGCAGCGTTGGGAGGACTGAGTACGAGCAGTACTTC

V: TRBV3-1
size: few
J: TRBJ2-5
length: 16
D: TRBD2
CDR3: CASSQARTSGTETQYF
DNA: TGTGCCAGCAGCCAGGCAAGGACTAGCGGGACAGAGACCCAGTACTTC

V: TRBV2
size: -
J: TRBJ1-1
length: 13
D: -
CDR3: CASSVGLNTEAFF
DNA: TGTGCCAGCAGTGTCGGACTGAACACTGAAGCTTTCTTT

V: TRBV20-1
size: many
J: TRBJ2-1
length: 14
D: -
CDR3: CSALPGSAYNEQFF
DNA: TGCAGTGCCTTACCAGGAAGCGCCTACAATGAGCAGTTCTTC

V: TRBV4-1
size: many
J: TRBJ1-6
length: 16
D: -
CDR3: CASSRINSLDGSPLHF
DNA: TGCGCCAGCAGCCGGATTAATTCACTTGATGGTTCACCCCTCCACTTT

V: TRBV20-1
size: many
J: TRBJ2-1
length: 11
D: -
CDR3: CSATRENEQFF
DNA: TGCAGTGCTACCAGGGAGAATGAGCAGTTCTTC

V: TRBV12-3/TRBV12-4
size: few
J: TRBJ1-1
length: 16
D: TRBD1
CDR3: CASSFGMGTGVVEAFF
DNA: TGTGCCAGCAGTTTTGGTATGGGGACAGGCGTCGTTGAAGCTTTCTTT

V: TRBV12-3/TRBV12-4
size: -
J: TRBJ2-3
length: 15
D: TRBD1
CDR3: CASSSGTGVGGTQYF
DNA: TGTGCCAGCAGTTCCGGGACAGGGGTTGGTGGTACGCAGTATTTT

V: TRBV18
size: many
J: TRBJ1-6
length: 14
D: -
CDR3: CASRGGIWNSPLHF
DNA: TGTGCCAGCCGCGGGGGAATTTGGAATTCACCCCTCCACTTT

V: TRBV21-1
size: few
J: TRBJ2-2
length: 17
D: -
CDR3: CASSKKPRGGDTGELFF
DNA: TGTGCCAGCAGCAAAAAGCCCCGAGGCGGCGACACCGGGGAGCTGTTTTTT

V: TRBV11-3
size: many
J: TRBJ2-7
length: 13
D: -
CDR3: CASSFGVSYEQYF
DNA: TGTGCCAGCAGCTTCGGGGTTTCCTACGAGCAGTACTTC

V: TRBV6-1
size: many
J: TRBJ2-2
length: 12
D: -
CDR3: CASSERLGELFF
DNA: TGTGCCAGCAGTGAACGTCTCGGGGAGCTGTTTTTT

V: TRBV20-1
size: many
J: TRBJ2-2
length: 13
D: -
CDR3: CSASPSNTGELFF
DNA: TGCAGTGCTAGCCCCTCGAACACCGGGGAGCTGTTTTTT

V: TRBV3-1
size: -
J: TRBJ2-3
length: 16
D: TRBD2
CDR3: CASSSGLAGPTDTQYF
DNA: TGTGCCAGCAGCTCAGGACTAGCGGGCCCCACAGATACGCAGTATTTT

V: TRBV5-1
size: many
J: TRBJ2-5
length: 15
D: TRBD2
CDR3: CASRQGTSGGETQYF
DNA: TGCGCCAGCAGACAAGGGACTAGCGGGGGAGAGACCCAGTACTTC

V: TRBV11-2
size: few
J: TRBJ1-5
length: 15
D: -
CDR3: CASSLDGGSNQPQHF
DNA: TGTGCCAGCAGCTTAGATGGGGGTTCCAATCAGCCCCAGCATTTT

V: TRBV9
size: many
J: TRBJ1-6
length: 15
D: -
CDR3: CASSVVGSLDSPLHF
DNA: TGTGCCAGCAGCGTAGTGGGGTCGTTGGATTCACCCCTCCACTTT